The following is a T cell receptor (beta chain) sequence with its context. Its antigen remains unidentified. The same CDR3 is also encoded by other DNA sequences in this sample. The V segment lost 5 bases and the J segment 2 bases; nucleotides outside the gene matches: 2. CDR1 is ENHRY, CDR2 SYGVKD, per germline. The CDR3 extends over 14 amino acids. A CD45RA+ naive subset and a CD45RA-negative memory subset were split from CD4+ cells. The data stem from a study of shared clonotypes between healthy human individuals. The protocol was immunoSEQ multiplex PCR, while the TCRdb copy is restricted to in-frame clones and leaves out a portion. The sample yields 850,000 to 1,200,000 clones, approximately 70% seen once. Study-level results: Incomplete sequencing of sorted subsets was indicated by rarefaction despite large depth.

Sequencing used memory CD4+ T cells sorted from blood. Sample subset: CD45RA-negative fraction. The V call is TRBV10-3, the J call TRBJ1-1, with TRBD1 matching over 10 bases. The clonotype comes from a man between 18 and 29 years old in good health. CDR3 amino acids: CAISRDRGNTEAFF. DNA for the CDR3: TGTGCCATCAGTCGGGACAGGGGTAACACTGAAGCTTTCTTT.